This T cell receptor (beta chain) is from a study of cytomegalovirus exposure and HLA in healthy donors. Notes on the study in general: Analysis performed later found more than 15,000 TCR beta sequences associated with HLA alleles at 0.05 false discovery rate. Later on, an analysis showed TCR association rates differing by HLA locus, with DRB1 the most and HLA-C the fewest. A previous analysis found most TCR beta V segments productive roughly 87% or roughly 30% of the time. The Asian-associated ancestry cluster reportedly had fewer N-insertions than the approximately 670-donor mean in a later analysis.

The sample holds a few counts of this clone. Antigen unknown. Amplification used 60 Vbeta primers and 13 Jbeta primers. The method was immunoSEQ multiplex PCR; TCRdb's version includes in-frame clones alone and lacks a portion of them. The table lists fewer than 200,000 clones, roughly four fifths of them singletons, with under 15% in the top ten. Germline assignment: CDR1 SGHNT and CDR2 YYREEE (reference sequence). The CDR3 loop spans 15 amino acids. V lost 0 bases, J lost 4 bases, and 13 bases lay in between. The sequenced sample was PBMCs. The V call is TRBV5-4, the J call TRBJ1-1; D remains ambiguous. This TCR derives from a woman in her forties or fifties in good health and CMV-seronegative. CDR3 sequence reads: CASSLGHTEGTEAFF. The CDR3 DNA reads TGTGCCAGCAGCTTGGGACACACGGAGGGCACTGAAGCTTTCTTT.